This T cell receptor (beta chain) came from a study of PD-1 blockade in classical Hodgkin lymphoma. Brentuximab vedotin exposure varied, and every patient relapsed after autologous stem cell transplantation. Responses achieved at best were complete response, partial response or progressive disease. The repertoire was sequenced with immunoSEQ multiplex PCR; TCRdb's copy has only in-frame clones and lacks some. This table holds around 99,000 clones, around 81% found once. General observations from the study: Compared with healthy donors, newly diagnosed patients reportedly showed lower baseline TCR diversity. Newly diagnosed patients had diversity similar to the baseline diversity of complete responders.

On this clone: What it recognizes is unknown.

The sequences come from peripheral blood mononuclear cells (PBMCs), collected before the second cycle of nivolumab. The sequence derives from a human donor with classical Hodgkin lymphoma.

In nucleotides, the CDR3 is TGTGCCAGCAGAGCCCCCAACACTGAAGCTTTCTTT. Amino acids: CASRAPNTEAFF. This chain connects TRBV28 to TRBJ1-1; D remains unclear. Trimming shortened V by 6 bases and J by 2 bases, and 7 bases separated the two germline ends. This CDR3 region has 12 residues. Germline CDR1 and CDR2: MDHEN and SYDVKM.